Listed here are 10 T cell receptor beta chains from one sample, sequenced in a study of OX40 agonist ivuxolimab in advanced cancers. Assay: immunoSEQ multiplex PCR; the TCRdb copy retains only in-frame clones and omits some. The table records over 55,000 clones, roughly 94% of them present only once. This specimen consisted of CD4+ or CD8+ T cells sorted from blood, obtained in a trial of the OX40 agonist ivuxolimab. These receptors were collected from an adult with an advanced solid tumor such as melanoma, head and neck, liver or kidney cancer.

The genes are TRBV9 and TRBJ2-7; 7 bases map to TRBD1. CDR1 and CDR2 (germline): SGDLS, YYNGEE. Losses at the gene ends were 3 bases for V and 3 bases for J; bases not matched to a gene: 3. The CDR3 runs 13 residues. CDR3 protein: CASSGYRGYEQYF. DNA for the CDR3: TGTGCCAGCAGCGGTTACAGGGGCTACGAGCAGTACTTC.

Only one count was recorded for this clone. The gene calls are TRBV28 and TRBJ1-1, with 7 bases fitting TRBD1. The CDR3 has 16 residues. V lost 5 bases, J lost 0 bases, and 9 bases stayed unmatched. The germline gives CDR1 MDHEN, CDR2 SYDVKM. CDR3 sequence reads: CASSIRDRGVNTEAFF. Here the CDR3 DNA reads TGTGCCAGCAGTATCCGGGACAGAGGGGTGAACACTGAAGCTTTCTTT.

The chain employs TRBV7-9 and TRBJ2-5; no reliable D call. This CDR3 spans 14 amino acids. The germline V gene encodes CDR1 SEHNR and CDR2 FQNEAQ (reference sequence). V dropped 5 bases and J dropped 4 bases, with 14 bases sitting between them. This CDR3 reads CASSPGSRRETQYF. The DNA for the CDR3 is TGTGCCAGCAGCCCTGGTTCTAGGCGAGAGACCCAGTACTTC.

This chain connects TRBV7-6 to TRBJ1-6; maybe TRBD1 (5 bases). The CDR3 runs to 15 residues. Looked up from germline, CDR1 is SGHVS and CDR2 is FNYEAQ. V lost 5 bases and J 5 bases, leaving 13 bases between the germline ends. The CDR3 nucleotides are TGTGCCAGCAGCCGGAGGACAACCGATAATTCACCCCTCCACTTT. It encodes CASSRRTTDNSPLHF.

The chain couples TRBV4-1 to TRBJ1-2, with TRBD1 as a possible D gene (5 bases). The germline V gene encodes CDR1 MGHRA and CDR2 YSYEKL. Trimming pared 4 bases from V and 2 bases from J, leaving 17 bases between. This CDR3 contains 16 residues. CDR3 sequence reads: CASSPALRTPNYGYTF. The DNA for the CDR3 is TGCGCCAGCAGCCCCGCCCTAAGGACACCAAACTATGGCTACACCTTC.

The chain joins TRBV5-1 to TRBJ2-7; D is perhaps TRBD1 or TRBD2 (5 bases each). The CDR3 consists of 13 residues. V lost 4 bases and J lost 5, with 13 bases in between. Germline values: CDR1 SGHRS, CDR2 YFSETQ. The CDR3 region has the DNA TGCGCCAGCAGCCCGGGGACCAACCACGAGCAGTACTTC. Amino acids: CASSPGTNHEQYF.

This sequence joins TRBV11-2 and TRBJ2-2; D is unresolved. This CDR3 has 11 amino acids. Trimming left V 5 bases short and J 5 bases short, with 3 bases between. Germline V gene sequence: CDR1 SGHAT, CDR2 FQNNGV. The CDR3 sequence: CASSVTGELFF. Written as DNA, the CDR3 is TGTGCCAGCAGCGTAACCGGGGAGCTGTTTTTT.

The DNA of the CDR3 is TGCGCCAGCAGCCTCTTCAGGGGAAATAATTCACCCCTCCACTTT. Its translation: CASSLFRGNNSPLHF. The rearrangement links TRBV4-3 to TRBJ1-6; tentative D call: TRBD1 (6 bases). V lost 4 bases and J lost 5, with 12 bases in between. The CDR3 has 15 residues. Germline assignment: CDR1 LGHNA and CDR2 YSLEER.

The chain carries TRBV5-1 and TRBJ1-1; TRBD1 is a possible D gene (6 bases). Between the trimmed V and J ends, which lost 4 bases and 0 bases, there was a span of 7 bases. CDR1 and CDR2 from the germline V gene are SGHRS and YFSETQ. The CDR3 has 13 residues. CDR3 bases: TGCGCCAGCAGCGGGACATTGAACACTGAAGCTTTCTTT. Translated: CASSGTLNTEAFF.

This clone has just one count. The chain uses TRBV29-1 and TRBJ2-1, with TRBD2 matching 7 bases. Trimming removed 8 bases from V and 6 bases from J; junction bases left unmatched: 19. The CDR3 spans 16 residues. Germline loops: CDR1 SQVTM, CDR2 ANQGSEA. The CDR3 spells CSSFSSQRDVGNEQFF. The CDR3 DNA reads TGCAGCTCCTTCTCCTCCCAGCGGGATGTGGGCAATGAGCAGTTCTTC.